The 26 T cell receptor beta chains below were found in one sample sequenced in a study of cytomegalovirus exposure and HLA in healthy donors. The primer mix had 60 Vbeta and 13 Jbeta primers. Produced via immunoSEQ multiplex PCR; TCRdb's table is partial and in-frame only. The sample consists of 150,000 to 200,000 clones, approximately 85% of them appearing once. The sample consisted of PBMCs. The source of these receptors is a man aged 50 or older in good health and CMV-seropositive.

The chain is built from TRBV6-5 and TRBJ2-7, with 7 bases lining up with TRBD1. The CDR3 contains 13 residues. Trimming at V came to 6 bases and at J to 3 bases, leaving 5 bases not matched to a gene. Germline lookup yields CDR1 MNHEY and CDR2 SVGAGI. CDR3 sequence (DNA): TGTGCCAGCAGGAAGGGGGCGCACTACGAGCAGTACTTC. Residues: CASRKGAHYEQYF.

This clone has just one count. This chain connects TRBV2 to TRBJ2-5; 8 bases fit TRBD2. V trimming: 6 bases; J trimming: 2 bases; junction bases outside the gene matches: 5. This CDR3 comprises 14 residues. Germline V gene data show CDR1 as SNHLY and CDR2 as FYNNEI. The CDR3 loop reads CASRTGGGQETQYF. The DNA for the CDR3 is TGTGCCAGCAGAACCGGCGGGGGGCAAGAGACCCAGTACTTC.

The chain carries TRBV18 and TRBJ2-5; 10 positions match TRBD1. There are 16 residues in the CDR3. Germline values: CDR1 KGHSH, CDR2 LQKENI. After removal of 2 bases from V and 2 bases from J, the junction contained 5 bases not matched to a gene. The CDR3 DNA is TGTGCCAGCTCACCAAAAGGGACAGGGGATCAAGAGACCCAGTACTTC. Translating it yields CASSPKGTGDQETQYF.

The chain uses TRBV9 and TRBJ2-5, with 9 bases lining up with TRBD2. Germline CDR1 is SGDLS and CDR2 is YYNGEE. Trimming at V came to 6 bases and at J to 5 bases, leaving 8 bases not matched to a gene. This CDR3 comprises 14 residues. CDR3 bases: TGTGCCAGCAAACGGACTAGCGCCTCCGAGACCCAGTACTTC. Translated: CASKRTSASETQYF. The variable domain in full, completed from reference TRBV9 and TRBJ2-5, reads DSGVTQTPKHLITATGQRVTLRCSPRSGDLSVYWYQQSLDQGLQFLIQYYNGEERAKGNILERFSAQQFPDLHSELNLSSLELGDSALYFCASKRTSASETQYFGPGTRLLVL.

This clone showed up just once. This chain connects TRBV6-1 to TRBJ1-4; 7 nucleotides line up with TRBD1. Germline V gene lookup returns CDR1 MNHNS and CDR2 SASEGT. The CDR3 is 15 residues long. The V gene end was trimmed by 8 bases and the J gene end by 0 bases; junction bases not matched to a gene: 6. CDR3: CASLGQLATNEKLFF. The CDR3 DNA reads TGTGCCAGCCTGGGACAGCTCGCAACTAATGAAAAACTGTTTTTT.

The CDR3 DNA follows: TGTGCCAGTAGTGCCCTATCCCAGGGGACTGAAGCTTTCTTT. It yields the protein CASSALSQGTEAFF. The chain joins TRBV19 to TRBJ1-1, with D possibly being TRBD1 (6 bases). The CDR3 has 14 residues. From germline, CDR1 is LNHDA and CDR2 SQIVND (reference sequence). With 5 bases removed from V and 5 bases from J, the gap between germline ends came to 15 bases.

This clone was recorded a few times. The V gene is TRBV19, the J gene TRBJ2-7; TRBD2 matches at 12 bases. This CDR3 comprises 14 residues. Germline V CDR1 and CDR2: LNHDA, SQIVND (reference sequence). V shed 9 bases, J shed 2 bases, and the junction held 5 bases outside the gene matches. This chain's CDR3 is CASRGLAGPYEQYF. For the CDR3, the DNA is TGTGCCAGCAGAGGACTAGCGGGGCCCTACGAGCAGTACTTC.

The gene calls are TRBV28 and TRBJ1-6; D uncertain. V dropped 11 bases and J dropped 8 bases, with 13 bases sitting between them. Per the germline V gene, CDR1 is MDHEN and CDR2 is SYDVKM. The length of the CDR3 is 12 residues. In nucleotides, the CDR3 is TGTGCCGTAGAGGGAGCCCATTCACCCCTCCACTTT. It translates to CAVEGAHSPLHF.

This clone was observed once. Written as DNA, the CDR3 is TGCGCCAGCAGCTTGGCCGTAGCGGGGGTTTCGAGCTCCTACAATGAGCAGTTCTTC. Its translation: CASSLAVAGVSSSYNEQFF. This rearrangement joins TRBV5-1 to TRBJ2-1, with 9 bases fitting TRBD2. V gave up 0 bases and J gave up 0 bases; unmatched junction bases: 10. Germline-derived CDR1 and CDR2 are SGHRS and YFSETQ. The length of the CDR3 is 19 residues.

This clone appeared once. J is TRBJ2-1 and V is TRBV10-2; TRBD2 matches 10 bases. Germline values: CDR1 WSHSY, CDR2 SAAADI. V lost 4 bases, J lost 8 bases, and 2 bases stayed unmatched. The CDR3 spans 13 residues. As DNA, the CDR3 is TGCGCCAGCAGTGGTCTAGCGGGAGATGAGCAGTTCTTC. This codes for CASSGLAGDEQFF.

Notes on this clone: The sample has other DNA sequences that encode this CDR3 too. The chain uses TRBV6-5 and TRBJ2-7, with TRBD2 identical over 8 bases. CDR3 size: 16 residues. The trim removed 0 bases at V and 5 bases at J, leaving 9 bases unmatched. Germline values: CDR1 MNHEY, CDR2 SVGAGI. For the CDR3, the DNA is TGTGCCAGCAGTTACTCCTTGGGTAGCGGGGCCGACGAGCAGTACTTC. It translates to CASSYSLGSGADEQYF.

V gene TRBV19 combines with J gene TRBJ1-2; perhaps TRBD1 as D (5 bases). The germline V gene has CDR1 LNHDA and CDR2 SQIVND (reference sequence). Trimming shortened V by 6 bases and J by 4 bases, and 9 bases separated the two germline ends. This CDR3 comprises 12 residues. CDR3 coding DNA: TGTGCCAGTAGCCCGACAGTCTATGGCTACACCTTC. Translated: CASSPTVYGYTF.

The chain recombines TRBV7-6 with TRBJ2-2, with 7 bases that match TRBD2. Trimming cost V 1 base and J 6 bases; bases outside gene matches: 8. Germline V gene lookup returns CDR1 SGHVS and CDR2 FNYEAQ. CDR3 length: 16 amino acids. Here the CDR3 DNA reads TGTGCCAGCAGCTTAGGTCTAGCGGAGGGTTCCGGGGAGCTGTTTTTT. It is translated as CASSLGLAEGSGELFF.

This chain connects TRBV13 to TRBJ2-7; D is perhaps TRBD1 (6 bases). Germline assignment: CDR1 PRHDT and CDR2 FYEKMQ (reference sequence). The V gene lost 1 base and the J gene lost 0 bases, with 10 bases spanning the gap. This CDR3 comprises 15 residues. CDR3 DNA: TGTGCCAGCAGCTTAGTCGGGACATCCTCCTACGAGCAGTACTTC. The encoded protein is CASSLVGTSSYEQYF.

The rearrangement links TRBV5-1 to TRBJ1-1; 7 bases align to TRBD1. Unmatched junction bases numbered 8, after V lost 5 bases and J lost 1 base. CDR3 length: 15 amino acids. CDR1 is SGHRS and CDR2 is YFSETQ in the germline V gene. The CDR3 here is CASRTGQVENTEAFF. CDR3 in DNA: TGCGCCAGCAGGACAGGACAGGTTGAGAACACTGAAGCTTTCTTT.

The chain uses TRBV6-8 and TRBJ1-2; no clear D gene. V was cut by 5 bases and J by 4 bases, with 14 bases left in between. This CDR3 is built from 14 residues. Germline assignment: CDR1 MNHGY and CDR2 SAAAGT. The CDR3 loop is CASSQLRGAYGYTF. CDR3 nucleotide sequence: TGTGCCAGCAGTCAACTACGGGGTGCCTATGGCTACACCTTC.

The CDR3 here is CASSSTGPATEAFF. CDR3 bases: TGTGCCAGCAGCTCGACAGGGCCGGCGACTGAAGCTTTCTTT. V and J are TRBV5-6 and TRBJ1-1; the match to TRBD1 covers 7 bases. CDR1 is SGHDT and CDR2 is YYEEEE in the germline V gene. The CDR3 totals 14 residues. Unmatched junction bases numbered 7, after V lost 3 bases and J lost 5 bases.

V gene TRBV5-1 combines with J gene TRBJ2-1; 8 bases line up with TRBD2. V was pared by 2 bases and J by 10 bases, with 11 bases of the junction left unmatched. Germline values: CDR1 SGHRS, CDR2 YFSETQ. The CDR3 extends over 15 amino acids. The CDR3 DNA reads TGCGCCAGCAGCTTTGGCCTAGCGGGTCCCCTGGAGCAGTTCTTC. Its translation is CASSFGLAGPLEQFF.

This clone was seen just once. The rearrangement joins TRBV27 to TRBJ2-5; TRBD2 might be the D (6 bases). With 4 bases removed from V and 2 bases from J, the gap between germline ends came to 8 bases. The CDR3 loop spans 13 amino acids. In germline, CDR1 is MNHEY, CDR2 SMNVEV (reference sequence). Here the CDR3 reads CASSWAGQETQYF. The CDR3 DNA follows: TGTGCCAGCAGTTGGGCGGGACAAGAGACCCAGTACTTC.

The genes are TRBV7-2 and TRBJ1-5; 8 bases agree with TRBD1. Germline trimming cut 0 bases from V and 6 bases from J; bases unmatched to any gene: 1. The CDR3 is 14 amino acids. CDR1 and CDR2 from the germline V gene are SGHTA and FQGNSA. The CDR3 bases are TGTGCCAGCAGCTTAGCAGGACAGGGTCAGCCCCAGCATTTT. The encoded protein is CASSLAGQGQPQHF.

Comments on this clone: The junction does not match germline at one end; this may be a read error. This rearrangement joins TRBV6-5 to TRBJ1-3, with D hard to call. The CDR3 covers 14 residues. Germline V gene sequence: CDR1 MNHEY, CDR2 SVGAGI. CDR3 bases: TGTGTCAGCAGTTACTCGGAGTCTGGAAACACCATATATTTT. Translation: CVSSYSESGNTIYF.

This chain uses TRBV6-5 with TRBJ1-1; TRBD1 might be the D (5 bases). V was cut by 5 bases and J by 6 bases, with 19 bases left in between. This CDR3 is built from 15 residues. The germline V gene encodes CDR1 MNHEY and CDR2 SVGAGI. The CDR3 loop is CASSQRWGEGSEAFF. The CDR3, as DNA: TGTGCCAGCAGTCAACGGTGGGGGGAGGGTTCTGAAGCTTTCTTT.

As concerns this clone: The junction differs from germline at one of its ends, possibly a read error. The V gene is TRBV7-7, the J gene TRBJ2-5; perhaps TRBD2 as D (7 bases). Per germline, CDR1 SSHAT and CDR2 FNYEAQ (reference sequence). The CDR3 totals 15 residues. The CDR3 loop is CASSLARGGQETQYF. The CDR3 bases are TGTGCTAGCAGCTTAGCGAGGGGGGGACAAGAGACCCAGTACTTC.

CDR3 bases: TGTGCCAGCAGCGGGGGGACCTACAATGAGCAGTTCTTC. This translates into CASSGGTYNEQFF. This chain connects TRBV7-2 to TRBJ2-1, with D possibly being TRBD2 (6 bases). In germline, CDR1 is SGHTA, CDR2 FQGNSA. The ends were cut back, 5 bases at V and 2 bases at J, with 7 bases in the middle. The CDR3 runs to 13 residues.

The chain has TRBV19 and TRBJ2-1; D uncertain. The CDR3 sequence is 15 residues long. Trimming removed 5 bases from V and 4 bases from J, with 15 bases in between. The V gene's germline CDR1 is LNHDA and CDR2 SQIVND (reference sequence). This CDR3 is CASSRGRTPYNEQFF. CDR3 nucleotides: TGTGCCAGTAGTCGAGGCCGTACTCCGTACAATGAGCAGTTCTTC. Full variable domain (outside the CDR3, taken from reference TRBV19 and TRBJ2-1): DGGITQSPKYLFRKEGQNVTLSCEQNLNHDAMYWYRQDPGQGLRLIYYSQIVNDFQKGDIAEGYSVSREKKESFPLTVTSAQKNPTAFYLCASSRGRTPYNEQFFGPGTRLTVL.

V is TRBV7-8 and J is TRBJ1-5; 7 bases are a match to TRBD1. The CDR3 has 17 amino acids. V shed 5 bases, J shed 6 bases, and the junction held 16 bases outside the gene matches. CDR1 is SGHVS and CDR2 is FQNEAQ in the germline V gene. The CDR3 DNA is TGTGCCAGCAGCCCTGGAGCGATAAGGGGGCTGGGTCAGCCCCAGCATTTT. Translation: CASSPGAIRGLGQPQHF.